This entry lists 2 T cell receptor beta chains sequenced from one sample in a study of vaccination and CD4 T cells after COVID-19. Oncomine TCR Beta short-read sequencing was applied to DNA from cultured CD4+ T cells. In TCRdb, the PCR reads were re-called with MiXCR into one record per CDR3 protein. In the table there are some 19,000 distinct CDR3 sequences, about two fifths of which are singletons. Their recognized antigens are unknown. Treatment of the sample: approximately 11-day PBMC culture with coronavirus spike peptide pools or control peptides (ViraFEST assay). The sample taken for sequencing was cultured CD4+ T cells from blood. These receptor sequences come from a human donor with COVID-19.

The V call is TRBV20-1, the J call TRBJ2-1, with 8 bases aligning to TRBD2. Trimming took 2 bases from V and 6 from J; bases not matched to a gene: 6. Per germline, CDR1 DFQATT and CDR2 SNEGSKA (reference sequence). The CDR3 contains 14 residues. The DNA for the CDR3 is TGCAGTGCTAGATCGGCTAGCGGGCCCAATGAGCAGTTCTTC. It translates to CSARSASGPNEQFF.

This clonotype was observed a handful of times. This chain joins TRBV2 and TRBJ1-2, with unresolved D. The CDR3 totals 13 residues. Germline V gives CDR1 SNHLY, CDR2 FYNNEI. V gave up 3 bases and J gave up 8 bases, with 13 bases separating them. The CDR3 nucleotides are TGTGCCAGCAGTGAGCGGGGTGTCCGGGGCTACACCTTC. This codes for CASSERGVRGYTF. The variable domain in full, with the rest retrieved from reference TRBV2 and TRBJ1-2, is EPEVTQTPSHQVTQMGQEVILRCVPISNHLYFYWYRQILGQKVEFLVSFYNNEISEKSEIFDDQFSVERPDGSNFTLKIRSTKLEDSAMYFCASSERGVRGYTFGSGTRLTVV.